Listed below are T cell receptor beta chains from one sample, sequenced in a study of beta chain features in type 1 diabetes. Profiled with immunoSEQ multiplex PCR; TCRdb holds only in-frame clones, not every one. This sample carries roughly 300,000 clones, 12% to 15% of them seen once, and the ten largest clones take approximately 7%. The sequencing input was central memory CD4+ T cells from blood. The source of these receptors is a man in his thirties or forties in good health. The conserved cysteine and the conserved F or W are not part of the CDR3 here. Each record gives: V gene, D gene, J gene, CDR3 protein. The D gene is left open where the match is weak.

>TRBV7-2|-|TRBJ2-5
ASSFGGARETQY
>TRBV7-2|TRBD2|TRBJ2-5
ASSLLAGGPYETQY
>TRBV7-8|-|TRBJ1-5
ASSLVGNQPQH
>TRBV4-2|-|TRBJ2-1
ASSQDSTHNEQF
>TRBV6-5|-|TRBJ1-4
ASSYSSPPSNEKLF
>TRBV4-3|-|TRBJ1-1
ASSHSQNTEAF
>TRBV6-7|-|TRBJ2-1
ASSYSLKSKF
>TRBV5-1|-|TRBJ2-5
ASSLAGQPQETQY
>TRBV15|-|-
ATSRDNYEQY
>TRBV9|-|TRBJ2-1
ASSVAGLAIRNEQF
>TRBV29-1|-|TRBJ1-1
SVELQPNTEAF
>TRBV14|-|TRBJ2-2
ASSRGWQNTGELF
>TRBV6-5|-|TRBJ1-2
ASSYLLAGSAEDYT
>TRBV19|-|TRBJ1-4
ASSIGPGQSNEKLF
>TRBV7-7|-|TRBJ2-5
ASGRGKETQY
>TRBV25-1|-|TRBJ2-1
ASSSTSRGYNEQF
>TRBV4-1|-|TRBJ2-1
ASSQERLQF
>TRBV27|-|TRBJ2-5
ASSPGDQETQY
>TRBV20-1|-|TRBJ2-3
SLGKADTQY
>TRBV25-1|TRBD2|TRBJ2-3
ASSLAGPRTDTQY
>TRBV6-5|TRBD1|TRBJ2-1
ASSVWDRGDEQF
>TRBV7-3|-|TRBJ2-2
ASRRRGNTGELF
>TRBV4-2|TRBD2|TRBJ2-3
ASSQAETSGSDTQY
>TRBV6-6|-|TRBJ2-2
ASSVMRTGELF
>TRBV29-1|-|TRBJ1-2
SVGGRSFEGG
>TRBV5-4|-|TRBJ2-7
ASSLSAGVSEQY
>TRBV6-5|TRBD2|TRBJ2-3
ASTPRTSVTDTQY
>TRBV2|TRBD2|TRBJ2-2
ASSFSGRNTGELF
>TRBV6-5|-|TRBJ1-5
ASRSGNQPQH
>TRBV5-1|TRBD1|TRBJ2-1
ASSWRQGARNEQF
>TRBV28|TRBD1|TRBJ1-2
ASTTQETGSSFYGYT
>TRBV6-1|-|TRBJ2-2
AGYRDGRRELF
>TRBV7-2|TRBD1|TRBJ1-4
ASSLDRGAFNEKLF
>TRBV7-3|TRBD2|TRBJ2-1
ASSLTHGRAYNEQF
>TRBV5-4|-|TRBJ2-2
ASSISNTGELF
>TRBV11-2|TRBD1|TRBJ2-2
ASSSQGAPGELF
>TRBV6-5|TRBD1|TRBJ1-2
ASRRTGGGGYT
>TRBV9|TRBD1|TRBJ2-7
ASSVGQGDPYEQY
>TRBV19|TRBD1|TRBJ1-1
ASHHGSGRTGENTEAF
>TRBV30|TRBD2|TRBJ2-3
AWSSGALAGVLDTQY
>TRBV12-5|-|TRBJ1-6
ASGLITGVVSPLH
>TRBV7-7|-|TRBJ1-3
ASSKRNGGQVY
>TRBV2|-|TRBJ1-1
ASSPTLFRDTEAF
>TRBV13|TRBD1|TRBJ2-5
ASSGRSGTGVWAETQY
>TRBV10-1|-|TRBJ2-2
ASMGHTGELF
>TRBV6-1|-|TRBJ2-3
ASSRTGDTDTQY
>TRBV4-1|TRBD2|TRBJ2-3
ASSPLGLADFTDTQY
>TRBV4-2|-|TRBJ1-4
ASSQAAGGVNEKLF
>TRBV21-1|-|TRBJ2-2
ASSKTSGDTGELF
>TRBV29-1|TRBD2|TRBJ2-5
SVAVLSGGETQY
>TRBV11-3|-|TRBJ2-1
ASSPSPSSYNEQF
>TRBV5-4|TRBD2|TRBJ2-3
ASSLGTSGLTDTQY
>TRBV7-8|-|TRBJ2-2
ASNDGSNTGELF
>TRBV28|TRBD2|TRBJ2-7
AMGTSGFYEQY
>TRBV28|-|TRBJ2-5
ASSFKGGETQY
>TRBV7-2|-|TRBJ2-7
ASSLGQRGSEQY
>TRBV9|-|TRBJ2-5
ASSVDQGQETQY
>TRBV7-2|TRBD1|TRBJ1-5
ASSLERTGTQPQH
>TRBV19|-|TRBJ1-5
ASSTREESQPQH
>TRBV2|TRBD2|TRBJ2-3
ASSKEGTSGDTQY